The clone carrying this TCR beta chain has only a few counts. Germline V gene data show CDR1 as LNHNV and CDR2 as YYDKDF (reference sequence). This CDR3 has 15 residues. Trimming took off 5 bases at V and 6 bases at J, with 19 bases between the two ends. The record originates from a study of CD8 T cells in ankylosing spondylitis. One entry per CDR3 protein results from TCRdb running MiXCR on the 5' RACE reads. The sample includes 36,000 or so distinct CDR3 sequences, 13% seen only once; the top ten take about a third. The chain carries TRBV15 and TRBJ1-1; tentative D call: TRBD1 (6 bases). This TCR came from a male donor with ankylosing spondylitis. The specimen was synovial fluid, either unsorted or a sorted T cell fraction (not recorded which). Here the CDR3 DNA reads TGTGCCACCAGCGGATGGACAGCTCGGAATCCTGAAGCTTTCTTT. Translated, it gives CATSGWTARNPEAFF.